These T cell receptor beta chains were read from a single sample in a study of Tregs in tolerant kidney transplant recipients. This table comes from immunoSEQ multiplex PCR, and its TCRdb copy is limited to in-frame clones, with some not included. Of over 50,000 clones in the sample, 80% to 90% were seen once. The sample was Tregs from blood, taken before the transplant. Source of these receptors: a human donor who received a combined kidney and bone marrow transplant. Both conserved end residues are part of each CDR3. Each record gives: V gene, clone size, J gene, D gene, CDR3 DNA, CDR3 protein. The D gene is left open where the match is weak. The size field is filled for only some rows; it gives once, few, many or a size class.

v_gene: TRBV10-3; abundance: -; j_gene: TRBJ2-1; d_gene: TRBD1; CDR3nt: TGTGCCATCAGTAGTACAGGGGACAATGAGCAGTTCTTC; CDR3aa: CAISSTGDNEQFF
v_gene: TRBV10-3; abundance: -; j_gene: TRBJ2-7; d_gene: TRBD1; CDR3nt: TGTGCCATCGCGTCGACGGGACAGGGCGTCAACGAGCAGTACTTC; CDR3aa: CAIASTGQGVNEQYF
v_gene: TRBV15; abundance: few; j_gene: TRBJ2-3; d_gene: -; CDR3nt: TGTGCCACCAGCCCAAGGAGCACAGATACGCAGTATTTT; CDR3aa: CATSPRSTDTQYF
v_gene: TRBV2; abundance: -; j_gene: TRBJ1-2; d_gene: -; CDR3nt: TGTGCCAGCATATGGGGCGTCGCTAACTATGGCTACACCTTC; CDR3aa: CASIWGVANYGYTF
v_gene: TRBV13; abundance: -; j_gene: TRBJ1-2; d_gene: -; CDR3nt: TGTGCCAGCAGCTTACGCCTTGGGAGGGGCGCGGACTATGGCTACACCTTC; CDR3aa: CASSLRLGRGADYGYTF
v_gene: TRBV7-9; abundance: -; j_gene: TRBJ2-5; d_gene: -; CDR3nt: TGTGCCAGCAGCCCGCTGCGGGGAGGGGGAGAGACCCAGTACTTC; CDR3aa: CASSPLRGGGETQYF
v_gene: TRBV4-1; abundance: -; j_gene: TRBJ2-1; d_gene: -; CDR3nt: TGCGCCAGCAGCCTCGGCTCCTACAATGAGCAGTTCTTC; CDR3aa: CASSLGSYNEQFF
v_gene: TRBV20-1; abundance: -; j_gene: TRBJ1-2; d_gene: -; CDR3nt: TGCAGTGCTAGAGCCCGCAAGCAGGATCACTTC; CDR3aa: CSARARKQDHF
v_gene: TRBV19; abundance: -; j_gene: TRBJ1-1; d_gene: -; CDR3nt: TGTGCCAGTAGCCGACAGTCCTCAAGCGCTGAAGCTTTCTTT; CDR3aa: CASSRQSSSAEAFF
v_gene: TRBV28; abundance: -; j_gene: TRBJ2-7; d_gene: -; CDR3nt: TGTGCCAGCAGCTCCGGAAAGCCCTACGAGCAGTACTTC; CDR3aa: CASSSGKPYEQYF
v_gene: TRBV28; abundance: -; j_gene: TRBJ2-5; d_gene: -; CDR3nt: TGTGCCAGCAGCCTAGGGCGTGGGGGACCGGAGACCCAGTACTTC; CDR3aa: CASSLGRGGPETQYF
v_gene: TRBV28; abundance: -; j_gene: TRBJ2-2; d_gene: -; CDR3nt: TGTGCCAGCACCTCCATCGGCACAGGGGAGCTGTTTTTT; CDR3aa: CASTSIGTGELFF
v_gene: TRBV27; abundance: -; j_gene: TRBJ2-7; d_gene: TRBD2; CDR3nt: TGTGCCAGCAGTTTGATAGCGGGAGTATCCTACGAGCAGTACTTC; CDR3aa: CASSLIAGVSYEQYF
v_gene: TRBV6-4; abundance: -; j_gene: TRBJ1-1; d_gene: -; CDR3nt: TGTGCCAGCAGTGAGCAGGGAGGTACTGAAGCTTTCTTT; CDR3aa: CASSEQGGTEAFF
v_gene: TRBV10-1; abundance: -; j_gene: TRBJ2-2; d_gene: -; CDR3nt: TGCGCCACCTCTGACCCGAACACCGGGGAGCTGTTTTTT; CDR3aa: CATSDPNTGELFF
v_gene: TRBV6-6; abundance: -; j_gene: TRBJ1-2; d_gene: -; CDR3nt: TGTGCCAGCAGTTACCGGGACGTAGGGTATGGCTACACCTTC; CDR3aa: CASSYRDVGYGYTF
v_gene: TRBV28; abundance: -; j_gene: TRBJ1-3; d_gene: -; CDR3nt: TGTGCCAGCAGTTTAGGGGGAGGGGGAATCGGGTCTGGAAACACCATATATTTT; CDR3aa: CASSLGGGGIGSGNTIYF
v_gene: TRBV11-2; abundance: -; j_gene: TRBJ1-4; d_gene: -; CDR3nt: TGTGCCAGCAGCCCTTCGGGGGGGGGTGAAAAACTGTTTTTT; CDR3aa: CASSPSGGGEKLFF
v_gene: TRBV20-1; abundance: -; j_gene: TRBJ2-3; d_gene: -; CDR3nt: TGCAGTGGCGTTAGCACAGATACGCAGTATTTT; CDR3aa: CSGVSTDTQYF
v_gene: TRBV27; abundance: -; j_gene: TRBJ2-7; d_gene: TRBD1; CDR3nt: TGTGCCAGCAGTTTTCTCACTACTCCTGGACAGGGGGCACCCTACGAGCAGTACTTC; CDR3aa: CASSFLTTPGQGAPYEQYF
v_gene: TRBV5-6; abundance: -; j_gene: TRBJ1-1; d_gene: -; CDR3nt: TGTGCCAGCAGCCCCCGCCCCGGGGGCTATACTGAAGCTTTCTTT; CDR3aa: CASSPRPGGYTEAFF
v_gene: TRBV2; abundance: -; j_gene: TRBJ2-7; d_gene: TRBD1; CDR3nt: TGTGCCAGCAGGAGGACAGGCACGAGGCAGTACTTC; CDR3aa: CASRRTGTRQYF
v_gene: TRBV5-4; abundance: -; j_gene: TRBJ2-3; d_gene: -; CDR3nt: TGTGCCAGCAGCGCGGGGGCCACAGATACGCAGTATTTT; CDR3aa: CASSAGATDTQYF
v_gene: TRBV21-1; abundance: -; j_gene: TRBJ1-4; d_gene: -; CDR3nt: TGTGCCAGCAGCACCGAGACAGGACCAACTAATGAAAAACTGTTTTTT; CDR3aa: CASSTETGPTNEKLFF
v_gene: TRBV29-1; abundance: -; j_gene: TRBJ1-1; d_gene: TRBD1; CDR3nt: TGCAGCGTAGGGACAGGGACGAACACTGAAGCTTTCTTT; CDR3aa: CSVGTGTNTEAFF
v_gene: TRBV29-1; abundance: once; j_gene: TRBJ2-1; d_gene: -; CDR3nt: TGCAGCGTCCGTAGAGGATACAATGAGCAGTTCTTC; CDR3aa: CSVRRGYNEQFF
v_gene: TRBV18; abundance: -; j_gene: TRBJ1-2; d_gene: -; CDR3nt: TGTGCCAGCTCACCGTCCAGAGAGGACTATGGCTACACCTTC; CDR3aa: CASSPSREDYGYTF
v_gene: TRBV2; abundance: -; j_gene: TRBJ1-5; d_gene: -; CDR3nt: TGTGCCAGCAGTGACCTGGGCGGCGGCAATCAGCCCCAGCATTTT; CDR3aa: CASSDLGGGNQPQHF
v_gene: TRBV6-5; abundance: -; j_gene: TRBJ2-1; d_gene: TRBD1; CDR3nt: TGTGCCAGCAGTTCCCCACAGGGGGCTCTATACAATGAGCAGTTCTTC; CDR3aa: CASSSPQGALYNEQFF
v_gene: TRBV11-2; abundance: -; j_gene: TRBJ2-5; d_gene: TRBD2; CDR3nt: TGTGCCAGCAGCTTAGAGCCAGCGGGGGGACAAGAGACCCAGTACTTC; CDR3aa: CASSLEPAGGQETQYF
v_gene: TRBV29-1; abundance: once; j_gene: TRBJ2-2; d_gene: -; CDR3nt: TGCAGCGGCCGAGGGGGGGCCGGCGCCGGGGAGCTGTTTTTT; CDR3aa: CSGRGGAGAGELFF
v_gene: TRBV6-5; abundance: -; j_gene: TRBJ1-3; d_gene: -; CDR3nt: TGTGCCAGCAGTTACTTTAGCTCTGGAAACACCATATATTTT; CDR3aa: CASSYFSSGNTIYF
v_gene: TRBV5-6; abundance: -; j_gene: TRBJ1-6; d_gene: -; CDR3nt: TGTGCCAGCAGCTACCGGACGGGTGTTAATTCACCCCTCCACTTT; CDR3aa: CASSYRTGVNSPLHF
v_gene: TRBV6-5; abundance: once; j_gene: TRBJ1-2; d_gene: -; CDR3nt: TGTGCCAGCAGTTGTAAGGACCGGGCCTATGGCTACACCTTC; CDR3aa: CASSCKDRAYGYTF